The clone carrying this T cell receptor (beta chain) appeared many times. The antigen is unknown. The entry originates in a study of blood T cells in healthy people across ages. Study observations and caveats: In the absence of known donor CMV status, changes in expanded clonotypes were possibly confounded. With age, beta diversity per million T cells declined roughly linearly, significantly by 30 to 50.

Alongside a J-beta primer mix, a sample-barcoded 5' primer served in a second PCR lasting about 7 to 12 cycles. In TCRdb, the 5' RACE reads were re-called with MiXCR into one record per CDR3 protein. The sample carries hundreds of thousands of distinct CDR3 sequences, 55% to 75% recorded once. CDR3 length: 16 amino acids. Trimming removed 6 bases from V and 3 bases from J, with 21 bases in between. CDR1 and CDR2 from the germline V gene are MNHEY and SVGEGT. The study recruited healthy Caucasian donors from Russia who were aged about 6 to 100. Total RNA, at least 6 micrograms per sample, came from PBMCs.

The material sequenced was blood. The genes are TRBV6-2 or TRBV6-3 and TRBJ2-7; D possibly matches TRBD1 or TRBD2 (5 bases each). This TCR was sampled from a man under 40 in good health. The DNA for the CDR3 is TGTGCCAGCAGCCCGATAAGGGGACGCTACGTCTACGAGCAGTACTTC. This translates into CASSPIRGRYVYEQYF.